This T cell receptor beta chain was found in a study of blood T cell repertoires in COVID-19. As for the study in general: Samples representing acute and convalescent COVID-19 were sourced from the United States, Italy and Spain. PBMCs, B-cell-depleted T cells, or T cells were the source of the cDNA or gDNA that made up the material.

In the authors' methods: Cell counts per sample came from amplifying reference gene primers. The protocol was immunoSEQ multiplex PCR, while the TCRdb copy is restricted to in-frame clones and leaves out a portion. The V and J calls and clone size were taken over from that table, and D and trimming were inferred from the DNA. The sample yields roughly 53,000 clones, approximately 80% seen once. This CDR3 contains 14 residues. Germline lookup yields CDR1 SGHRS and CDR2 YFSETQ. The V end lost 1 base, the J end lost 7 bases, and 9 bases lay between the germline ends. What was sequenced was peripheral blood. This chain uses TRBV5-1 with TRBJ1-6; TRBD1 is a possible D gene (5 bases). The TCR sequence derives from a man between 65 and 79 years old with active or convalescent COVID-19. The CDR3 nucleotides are TGCGCCAGCAGCTTGTTAGGGGCCAATTCACCCCTCCACTTT. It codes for CASSLLGANSPLHF.